The sample holds many counts of the clone carrying this T cell receptor beta chain. Its antigen is unidentified. The data are from a study of early T cells in non-severe SARS-CoV-2 infection. As for the study in general: Sequencing targeted bulk RNA from unsorted whole blood, leaving chains unpaired.

Trimming shortened V by 3 bases and J by 2 bases, and 13 bases separated the two germline ends. The CDR3 sequence is 15 residues long. Individually, cDNA molecules had unique molecular identifiers attached to them. TCRdb recomputed calls from the 5' RACE reads with MiXCR, one row per CDR3 protein. The table records tens of thousands of distinct CDR3 sequences, 8% to 9.5% of them present only once. Study-wide points: Using VDJdb, the matching emphasized anti-spike CD8 responses while missing private and CD4 specificities.

This rearrangement joins TRBV12-3 or TRBV12-4 to TRBJ1-1; D remains unclear. This TCR derives from an adult who was a healthcare worker with PCR-confirmed SARS-CoV-2 infection or an uninfected control (not recorded which). Input material: whole blood. The CDR3 loop reads CASSFSGARNTEAFF. CDR3 bases: TGTGCCAGCAGTTTTTCCGGAGCGCGCAACACTGAAGCTTTCTTT.